This T cell receptor (beta chain) was obtained from a study of spatial heterogeneity in lung cancer. Study in general: Detection consistently yielded more beta chains than alpha chains. Study-wide points: Counts that tracked tumor mutation counts were those of expanded intratumoral alpha and beta TCRs.

This CDR3 has 13 amino acids. Trimming took off 6 bases at V and 0 bases at J, with 11 bases between the two ends. Germline CDR1 is DFQATT and CDR2 is SNEGSKA (reference sequence). This clonotype has at least ten counts. Its target is unknown. Noted time point: sample taken at primary tumor resection. No cells were sorted before sequencing. The whole RNA sequenced was extracted from tumor, nontumor lung or frozen PBMC. In the library, each TCR cDNA molecule bore its own unique molecular identifier. MiXCR, applied by TCRdb to the 5' RACE reads, yields one record per CDR3 protein. The sample holds 5,500 to 7,500 distinct CDR3 sequences; roughly 2.9% are singletons and the top ten take about a fifth.

The receptor was derived from a male donor with early-stage non-small cell lung cancer. Here the sequenced sample was lung tumor tissue, taken at surgery. This chain uses TRBV20-1 with TRBJ2-5; D not certain. CDR3 residues: CSALPLYQETQYF. The CDR3, as DNA: TGCAGTGCCCTCCCCCTGTACCAAGAGACCCAGTACTTC.